One T cell receptor (beta chain) is described in this entry. Antigen: not known. Scientists made TCR beta libraries using quantitative 5'-RACE with molecular barcodes. TCRdb passed the 5' RACE reads through MiXCR, listing each CDR3 protein once. The table has over 110,000 distinct CDR3 sequences, roughly 7.7% seen once. The CDR3 runs to 16 residues. Losses at the gene ends were 5 bases for V and 4 bases for J; bases not matched to a gene: 13. This sample stems from a study of CD8 T cells in ankylosing spondylitis. Whole-study results and caveats: Those disease-linked clones were CD8+; they were also relatively rare in peripheral blood.

The source material was synovial fluid, either unsorted or a sorted T cell fraction (not recorded which). The clonotype comes from a male donor with ankylosing spondylitis. J is TRBJ2-5 and V is TRBV12-3 or TRBV12-4, with 7 bases matching TRBD2. CDR3 in amino acids: CASSPLWGRGGETQYF. For the CDR3, the DNA is TGTGCCAGCAGTCCCCTCTGGGGGAGGGGTGGAGAGACCCAGTACTTC.